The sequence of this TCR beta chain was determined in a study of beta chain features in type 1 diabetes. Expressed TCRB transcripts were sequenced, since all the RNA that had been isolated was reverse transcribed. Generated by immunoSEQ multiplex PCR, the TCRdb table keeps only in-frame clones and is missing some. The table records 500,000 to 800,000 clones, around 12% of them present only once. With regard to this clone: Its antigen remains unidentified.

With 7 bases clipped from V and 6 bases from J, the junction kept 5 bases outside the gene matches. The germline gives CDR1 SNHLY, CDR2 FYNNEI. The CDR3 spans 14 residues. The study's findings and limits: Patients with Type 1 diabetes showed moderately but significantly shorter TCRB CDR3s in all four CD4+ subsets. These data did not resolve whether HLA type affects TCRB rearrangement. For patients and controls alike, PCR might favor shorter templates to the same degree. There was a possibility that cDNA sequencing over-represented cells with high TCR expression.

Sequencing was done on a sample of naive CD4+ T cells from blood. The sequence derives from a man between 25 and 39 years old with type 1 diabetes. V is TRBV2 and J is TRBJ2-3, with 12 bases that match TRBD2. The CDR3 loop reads CASTASGGADTQYF. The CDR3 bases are TGTGCCAGCACGGCTAGCGGGGGGGCGGATACGCAGTATTTT.